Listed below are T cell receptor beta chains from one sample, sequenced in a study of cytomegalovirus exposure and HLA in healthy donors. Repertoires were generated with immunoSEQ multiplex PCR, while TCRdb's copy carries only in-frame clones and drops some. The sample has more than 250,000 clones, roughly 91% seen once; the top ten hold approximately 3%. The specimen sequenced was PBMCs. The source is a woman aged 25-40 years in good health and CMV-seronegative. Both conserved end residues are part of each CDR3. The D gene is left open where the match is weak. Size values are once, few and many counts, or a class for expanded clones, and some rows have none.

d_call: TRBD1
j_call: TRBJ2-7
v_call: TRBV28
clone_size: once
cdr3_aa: CASSFWGTGESFEQYF
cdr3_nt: TGTGCCAGCAGTTTCTGGGGGACAGGCGAGTCTTTCGAGCAGTACTTC

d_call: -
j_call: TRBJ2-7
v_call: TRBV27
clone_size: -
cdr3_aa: CASSTRPGTFQNYEQYF
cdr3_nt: TGTGCCAGCAGCACACGCCCAGGGACTTTCCAAAACTACGAGCAGTACTTC

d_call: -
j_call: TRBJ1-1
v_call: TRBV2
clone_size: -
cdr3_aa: CASSVHTGLQNTEAFF
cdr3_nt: TGTGCCAGCAGTGTCCACACAGGGCTCCAGAACACTGAAGCTTTCTTT

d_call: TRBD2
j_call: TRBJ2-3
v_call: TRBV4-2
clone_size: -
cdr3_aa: CASSPRLAQDTQYF
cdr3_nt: TGTGCCAGCAGCCCACGACTAGCCCAAGATACGCAGTATTTT

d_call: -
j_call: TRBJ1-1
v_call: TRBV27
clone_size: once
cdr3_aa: CASSYRAGTEAFF
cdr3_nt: TGTGCCAGCAGTTACAGGGCGGGCACTGAAGCTTTCTTT

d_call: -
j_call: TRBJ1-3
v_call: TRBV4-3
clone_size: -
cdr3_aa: CASSQDRASGNTIYF
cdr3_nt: TGCGCCAGCAGCCAAGACAGGGCTTCTGGAAACACCATATATTTT

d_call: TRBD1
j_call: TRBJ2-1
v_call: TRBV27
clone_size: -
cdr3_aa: CASSLSPGGNEQFF
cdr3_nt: TGTGCCAGCAGTTTATCGCCAGGGGGTAATGAGCAGTTCTTC

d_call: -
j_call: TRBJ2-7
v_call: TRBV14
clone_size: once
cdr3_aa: CASSQGWLNSAYF
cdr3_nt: TGTGCCAGCAGCCAGGGTTGGTTAAACAGCGCATACTTC

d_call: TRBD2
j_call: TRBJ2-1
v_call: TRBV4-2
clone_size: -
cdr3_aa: CASSQFRMIAGISYNEQFF
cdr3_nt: TGTGCCAGCAGCCAATTTAGGATGATAGCGGGGATCTCCTACAATGAGCAGTTCTTC

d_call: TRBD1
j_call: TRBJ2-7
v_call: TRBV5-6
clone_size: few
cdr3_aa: CASSLGSGTGFYEQYF
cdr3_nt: TGTGCCAGCAGCTTGGGGTCCGGGACAGGGTTCTACGAGCAGTACTTC

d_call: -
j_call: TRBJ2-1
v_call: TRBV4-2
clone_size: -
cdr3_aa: CASSQETRVPNEQFF
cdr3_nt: TGTGCCAGCAGCCAAGAGACTAGGGTACCCAATGAGCAGTTCTTC

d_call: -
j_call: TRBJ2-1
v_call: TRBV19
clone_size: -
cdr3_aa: CASNWGKNEQFF
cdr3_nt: TGTGCCAGTAATTGGGGGAAGAATGAGCAGTTCTTC

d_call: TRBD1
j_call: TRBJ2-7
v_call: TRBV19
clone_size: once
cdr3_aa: CASSIGGGATYEQYF
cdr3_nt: TGTGCCAGTAGTATAGGAGGGGGCGCTACCTACGAGCAGTACTTC

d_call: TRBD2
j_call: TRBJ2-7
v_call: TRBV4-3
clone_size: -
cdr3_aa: CASSQGTSGSSFYEQYF
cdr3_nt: TGCGCCAGCAGCCAGGGGACTAGCGGGAGTTCTTTCTACGAGCAGTACTTC

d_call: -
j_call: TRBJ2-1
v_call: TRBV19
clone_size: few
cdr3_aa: CASSMWGPINNEQFF
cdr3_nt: TGTGCCAGTAGTATGTGGGGCCCGATTAACAATGAGCAGTTCTTC

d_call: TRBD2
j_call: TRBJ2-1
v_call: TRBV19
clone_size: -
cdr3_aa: CASSTLAGIYNEQFF
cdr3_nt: TGTGCCAGTAGTACCTTAGCGGGAATCTACAATGAGCAGTTCTTC

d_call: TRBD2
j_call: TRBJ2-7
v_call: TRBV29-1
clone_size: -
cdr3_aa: CSVLNPSGRAGWWTYEQYF
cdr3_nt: TGCAGCGTTCTAAACCCTAGCGGGAGGGCCGGATGGTGGACCTACGAGCAGTACTTC

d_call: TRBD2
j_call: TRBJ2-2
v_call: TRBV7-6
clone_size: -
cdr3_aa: CASSFTSGRNTGELFF
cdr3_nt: TGTGCCAGCAGCTTCACTAGCGGGAGGAACACCGGGGAGCTGTTTTTT

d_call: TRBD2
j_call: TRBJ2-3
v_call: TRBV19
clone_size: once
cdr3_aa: CASSIGVSGSTDTQYF
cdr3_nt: TGTGCCAGTAGTATAGGTGTTAGCGGGAGTACAGATACGCAGTATTTT

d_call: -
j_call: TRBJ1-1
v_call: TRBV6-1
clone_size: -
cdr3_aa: CASSEMALNTEAFF
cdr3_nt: TGTGCCAGCAGTGAAATGGCGCTGAACACTGAAGCTTTCTTT

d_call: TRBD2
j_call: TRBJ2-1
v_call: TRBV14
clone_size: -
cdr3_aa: CASSQFLGLAGYNEQFF
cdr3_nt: TGTGCCAGCAGTCAATTTCTGGGACTAGCGGGGTACAATGAGCAGTTCTTC

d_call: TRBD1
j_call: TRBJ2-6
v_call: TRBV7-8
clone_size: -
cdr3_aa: CASSSDTRGQGNLVAGANVLTF
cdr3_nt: TGTGCCAGCAGCTCCGACACCAGGGGACAGGGGAATTTGGTTGCTGGGGCCAACGTCCTGACTTTC

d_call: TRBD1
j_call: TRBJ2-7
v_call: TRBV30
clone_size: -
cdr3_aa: CAWDRGDVYEQYF
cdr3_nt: TGTGCCTGGGACAGGGGCGACGTCTACGAGCAGTACTTC

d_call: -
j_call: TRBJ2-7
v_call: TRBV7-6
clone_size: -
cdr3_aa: CASSLVAGNEQYF
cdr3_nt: TGTGCCAGCAGCTTAGTCGCGGGCAACGAGCAGTACTTC

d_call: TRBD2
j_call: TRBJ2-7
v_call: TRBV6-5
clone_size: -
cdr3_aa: CASSYGAGGIYEQYF
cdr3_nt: TGTGCCAGCAGTTACGGTGCGGGAGGGATATACGAGCAGTACTTC

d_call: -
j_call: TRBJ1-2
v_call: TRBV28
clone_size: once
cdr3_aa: CASSSSQYNYGYTF
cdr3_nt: TGTGCCAGCAGTTCATCCCAGTATAACTATGGCTACACCTTC

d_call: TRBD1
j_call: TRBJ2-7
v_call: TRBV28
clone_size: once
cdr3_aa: CASRRGQGFYEQYF
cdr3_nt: TGTGCCAGCAGACGAGGACAGGGGTTCTACGAGCAGTACTTC

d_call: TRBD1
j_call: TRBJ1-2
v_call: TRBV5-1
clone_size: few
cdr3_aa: CASSIGTGRNGYTF
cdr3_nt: TGCGCCAGCAGCATAGGGACAGGGCGCAATGGCTACACCTTC

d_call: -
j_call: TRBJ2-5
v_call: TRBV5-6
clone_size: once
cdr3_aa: CASSLGAGETQYF
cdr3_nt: TGTGCCAGCAGCTTAGGAGCGGGAGAGACCCAGTACTTC

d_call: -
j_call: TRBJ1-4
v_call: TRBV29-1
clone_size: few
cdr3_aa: CSVDLGGRGKKLFF
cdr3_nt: TGCAGCGTGGATCTTGGGGGGCGCGGTAAAAAACTGTTTTTT

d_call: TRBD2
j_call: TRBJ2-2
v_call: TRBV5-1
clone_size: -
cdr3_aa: CASSLMLAGANGELFF
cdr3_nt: TGCGCCAGCAGCTTGATGCTAGCGGGAGCAAACGGGGAGCTGTTTTTT

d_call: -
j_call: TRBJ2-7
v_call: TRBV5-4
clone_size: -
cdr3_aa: CASSLGTEQYF
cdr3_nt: TGTGCCAGCAGCTTGGGGACGGAGCAGTACTTC

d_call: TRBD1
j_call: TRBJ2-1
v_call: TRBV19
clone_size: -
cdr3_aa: CASIPGTGGNNEQFF
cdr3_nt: TGTGCCAGTATCCCCGGGACAGGGGGCAACAATGAGCAGTTCTTC

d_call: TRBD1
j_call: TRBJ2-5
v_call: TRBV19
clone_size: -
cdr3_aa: CASSQGQGVRETQYF
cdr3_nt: TGTGCCAGTAGTCAGGGGCAGGGGGTTCGAGAGACCCAGTACTTC

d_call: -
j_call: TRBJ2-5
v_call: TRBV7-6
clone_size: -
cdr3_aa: CASSLARAPQETQYF
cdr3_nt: TGTGCCAGCAGCTTAGCCCGGGCTCCCCAAGAGACCCAGTACTTC

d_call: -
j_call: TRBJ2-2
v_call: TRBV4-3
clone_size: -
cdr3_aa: CASSQDAAGELFF
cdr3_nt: TGCGCCAGCAGCCAAGATGCAGCCGGGGAGCTGTTTTTT

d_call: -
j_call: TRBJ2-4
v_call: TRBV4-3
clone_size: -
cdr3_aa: CASSHSQGLQYF
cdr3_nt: TGCGCCAGCAGCCACTCACAGGGACTTCAGTACTTC

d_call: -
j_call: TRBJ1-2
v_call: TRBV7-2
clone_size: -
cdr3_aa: CASSRMGGGYGYTF
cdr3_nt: TGTGCCAGCAGCCGAATGGGGGGAGGCTATGGCTACACCTTC

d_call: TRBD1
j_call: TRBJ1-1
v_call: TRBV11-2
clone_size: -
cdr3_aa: CASSSPGQFEAFF
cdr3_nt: TGTGCCAGCAGCTCACCGGGACAGTTTGAAGCTTTCTTT

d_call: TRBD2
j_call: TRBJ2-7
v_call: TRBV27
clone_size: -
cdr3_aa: CASRLAGGIYEQYF
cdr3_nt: TGTGCCAGCAGACTAGCGGGAGGAATCTACGAGCAGTACTTC

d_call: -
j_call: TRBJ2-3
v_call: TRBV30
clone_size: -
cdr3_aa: CAWSDRTDTQYF
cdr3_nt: TGTGCCTGGAGTGACAGAACAGATACGCAGTATTTT

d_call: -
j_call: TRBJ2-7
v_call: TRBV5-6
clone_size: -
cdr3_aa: CASSLKESYEQYF
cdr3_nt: TGTGCCAGCAGCTTGAAGGAGAGCTACGAGCAGTACTTC

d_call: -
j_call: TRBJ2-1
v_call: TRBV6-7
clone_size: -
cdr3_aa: CASSYSSQRPYNEQFF
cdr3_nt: TGTGCCAGCAGTTACTCGAGCCAGCGTCCCTACAATGAGCAGTTCTTC